The clone carrying this TCR beta chain was seen many times. The antigen is not known. This sample was included in a study of early T cells in non-severe SARS-CoV-2 infection. Study-wide results and caveats: Anti-spike CD8 specificities were favored by VDJdb matching, whose results missed private and CD4 specificities.

Attachment of unique molecular identifiers to individual cDNA molecules was performed. TCRdb re-analysed the 5' RACE reads in MiXCR, keeping a single row per CDR3 protein. The table lists some 23,000 distinct CDR3 sequences, approximately 5.1% of them singletons. V dropped 0 bases and J dropped 3 bases, with 9 bases sitting between them. The germline V gene has CDR1 LGHNA and CDR2 YNFKEQ. The CDR3 totals 15 residues. The sample taken for sequencing was whole blood. The rearrangement links TRBV4-2 to TRBJ1-5; tentatively, D is TRBD1 (5 bases). This sequence was found in an adult who was a healthcare worker with PCR-confirmed SARS-CoV-2 infection or an uninfected control (not recorded which). CDR3 residues: CASSQERQPNQPQHF. Here the CDR3 DNA reads TGTGCCAGCAGCCAAGAGCGACAGCCCAATCAGCCCCAGCATTTT.